One sample yielded the 26 T cell receptor beta chains listed below, sequenced in a study of T-cell reconstitution after alpha-beta-depleted transplantation in children. The TCRbeta library was prepared with unique molecular identifiers. TCRdb reanalysed the PCR reads using MiXCR and keeps one entry per CDR3 protein. The sample lists 250,000 to 400,000 distinct CDR3 sequences; around 20% were seen once. Sequenced material: PBMCs, mostly from graft donor cells, taken 180 days after TCRalphabeta/CD19-depleted stem cell transplant. The source of these receptors is a male patient under 18 who had a stem cell transplant for acute lymphoblastic leukemia, so the T cells may come from the graft donor.

The J gene is TRBJ2-5, the V gene TRBV27; 7 bases map to TRBD1. The CDR3 length is 16 residues. J gave up 1 base and V 5 bases, and 10 bases lay outside the gene matches. In germline, CDR1 is MNHEY, CDR2 SMNVEV (reference sequence). The CDR3 nucleotides read TGTGCCAGCAGTCCGGGCCTGAACAGGGGCCAAGAGACCCAGTACTTC. It is translated as CASSPGLNRGQETQYF.

V gene TRBV5-1 combines with J gene TRBJ2-1; TRBD2 aligns across 9 bases. The CDR3 contains 18 residues. CDR1 and CDR2 from the germline V gene are SGHRS and YFSETQ. J lost 5 bases, V lost 5 bases, and 17 bases had no gene match. The CDR3 DNA follows: TGCGCCAGCAGATCGGGGGTAACTAGCGGGCCTCCAAACAATGAGCAGTTCTTC. Translating it yields CASRSGVTSGPPNNEQFF.

The chain combines TRBV30 with TRBJ2-3, with a possible D match to TRBD1 (6 bases). The CDR3 totals 14 residues. The germline CDR1 and CDR2 sequences are GTSNPN and SVGIG (reference sequence). The ends were cut back, 4 bases at V and 2 bases at J, with 13 bases in the middle. In nucleotides, the CDR3 is TGTGCCTGGACCCAAGAGGGGGACACAGATACGCAGTATTTT. Its protein product is CAWTQEGDTDTQYF.

J is TRBJ2-3 and V is TRBV5-1, with 7 nucleotides matching TRBD2. Per germline, CDR1 SGHRS and CDR2 YFSETQ. V dropped 4 bases and J dropped 4; count of bases not matched to a gene: 9. CDR3 size: 15 residues. The CDR3 sequence: CASSRSAGVADTQYF. The CDR3 DNA is TGCGCCAGCAGCCGGTCGGCGGGGGTGGCAGATACGCAGTATTTT.

This clonotype has only a few counts. This chain uses TRBV4-1 with TRBJ2-7; D unclear. Trimming pared 4 bases from V and 7 bases from J, leaving 17 bases between. Germline loops: CDR1 MGHRA, CDR2 YSYEKL. CDR3 length: 14 residues. Here the CDR3 reads CASSRDGPLGEQYF. For the CDR3, the DNA is TGCGCCAGCAGCCGAGACGGGCCCTTAGGGGAGCAGTACTTC.

This clonotype was seen a few times. The rearrangement uses TRBV12-3 or TRBV12-4 and TRBJ2-5; D perhaps matches TRBD2 (6 bases). The CDR3 totals 13 residues. The V end lost 6 bases, the J end lost 9 bases, and 17 bases lay between the germline ends. CDR3 amino acids: CASSLPGPGAQYF. The CDR3 DNA is TGTGCCAGCAGCCTCCCTGGCCCGGGGGCCCAGTACTTC.

The chain couples TRBV2 to TRBJ2-1, with TRBD1 matching 7 bases. V trimming: 5 bases; J trimming: 2 bases; junction bases outside the gene matches: 9. The V gene's germline CDR1 is SNHLY and CDR2 FYNNEI. This CDR3 is 16 amino acids long. CDR3 coding DNA: TGTGCCAGCAGTCAACAGGGACAGCAGACCTACAATGAGCAGTTCTTC. It is translated as CASSQQGQQTYNEQFF.

This clonotype was seen a few times. The rearrangement links TRBV21-1 to TRBJ2-1; the table calls TRBD1, which could not be checked here. TRBV21-1 is a known pseudogene. This CDR3 region has 14 residues. The CDR3 coding sequence is TGTGCCGGGAAGGGGCTAGAGATTTACGATGAGCAGTTCTTC. It codes for CAGKGLEIYDEQFF.

The rearrangement links TRBV4-1 to TRBJ2-1; the match to TRBD2 covers 13 bases. The germline gives CDR1 MGHRA, CDR2 YSYEKL. With V trimmed by 4 bases and J by 7 bases, 10 bases remained unmatched. CDR3 size: 17 residues. Here the CDR3 DNA reads TGCGCCAGCAGCCGTATGGGACTAGCGGGAATGGATAATGAGCAGTTCTTC. This translates into CASSRMGLAGMDNEQFF.

The rearrangement links TRBV7-9 to TRBJ2-5; D call uncertain. V was cut by 1 base and J by 0 bases, with 6 bases left in between. From germline, CDR1 is SEHNR and CDR2 FQNEAQ (reference sequence). The CDR3 runs 14 residues. For the CDR3, the DNA is TGTGCCAGCAGCTTAGTTTACTACCAAGAGACCCAGTACTTC. Its protein is CASSLVYYQETQYF.

The chain links TRBV20-1 to TRBJ1-2; D uncertain. Trimming left V 4 bases short and J 9 bases short, with 15 bases between. CDR3 length: 12 residues. The germline CDR1 and CDR2 sequences are DFQATT and SNEGSKA (reference sequence). Written as DNA, the CDR3 is TGCAGTGCTAAGGGCAGGCTGTGGAGCTACACCTTC. Amino acids: CSAKGRLWSYTF.

In its sample, this clonotype was seen a few times. V gene TRBV28 combines with J gene TRBJ2-3, with 7 bases lining up with TRBD2. Germline CDR1 is MDHEN and CDR2 is SYDVKM. Trimming removed 6 bases from V and 2 bases from J; junction bases left unmatched: 17. The CDR3 extends over 18 amino acids. The CDR3 loop is CASSFPPTSLAVTDTQYF. CDR3 DNA: TGTGCCAGCAGCTTCCCCCCGACCTCTCTAGCGGTCACAGATACGCAGTATTTT. Together with reference TRBV28 and TRBJ2-3, the CDR3 gives the full variable domain: DVKVTQSSRYLVKRTGEKVFLECVQDMDHENMFWYRQDPGLGLRLIYFSYDVKMKEKGDIPEGYSVSREKKERFSLILESASTNQTSMYLCASSFPPTSLAVTDTQYFGPGTRLTVL.

The table lists this clonotype with a few counts. The CDR3 spells CASSYLGTLANYGYTF. The DNA of the CDR3 is TGTGCCAGCAGTTACCTCGGGACCCTTGCTAACTATGGCTACACCTTC. This chain uses TRBV6-5 with TRBJ1-2; TRBD1 is a possible D gene (5 bases). In germline, CDR1 is MNHEY, CDR2 SVGAGI. The germline V and J ends were trimmed by 2 bases and 0 bases, with 13 bases remaining between them. This CDR3 has 16 residues.

This rearrangement joins TRBV2 to TRBJ1-4; D is unresolved. CDR1 and CDR2 from the germline V gene are SNHLY and FYNNEI. This CDR3 has 14 amino acids. The V gene lost 2 bases and the J gene lost 7 bases, with 11 bases spanning the gap. The CDR3 region is CASSERTGVEKLFF. CDR3 bases: TGTGCCAGCAGTGAAAGGACTGGAGTTGAAAAACTGTTTTTT. Together with reference TRBV2 and TRBJ1-4, the CDR3 gives the full variable domain: EPEVTQTPSHQVTQMGQEVILRCVPISNHLYFYWYRQILGQKVEFLVSFYNNEISEKSEIFDDQFSVERPDGSNFTLKIRSTKLEDSAMYFCASSERTGVEKLFFGSGTQLSVL.

This clonotype was seen more than once but under ten times. This chain joins TRBV12-3 or TRBV12-4 and TRBJ2-5, with D unresolved. CDR3 size: 12 residues. The V end lost 2 bases, the J end lost 5 bases, and 6 bases lay between the germline ends. Written as DNA, the CDR3 is TGTGCCAGCAGTTTAATATCGGAGACCCAGTACTTC. It yields the protein CASSLISETQYF.

This rearrangement joins TRBV20-1 to TRBJ2-7; 9 bases fit TRBD2. The germline V gene encodes CDR1 DFQATT and CDR2 SNEGSKA (reference sequence). The CDR3 contains 13 residues. Losses at the gene ends were 7 bases for V and 1 base for J; bases not matched to a gene: 5. CDR3 in DNA: TGCAGTGAAGGGACTAGCCGATCCTACGAGCAGTACTTC. This codes for CSEGTSRSYEQYF.

Comment on this clonotype: A junction end diverges from the germline sequence, so it may reflect a read error. The chain combines TRBV9 with TRBJ2-7, with 8 bases lining up with TRBD2. The germline V gene encodes CDR1 SGDLS and CDR2 YYNGEE. CDR3 length: 14 amino acids. The CDR3: CASSVTSGLYEQNF. CDR3 in DNA: TGTGCCAGCAGCGTTACTAGCGGACTCTACGAGCAGAACTTC.

In this sample, this clonotype turned up a few times. CDR3 residues: CSAWTDAYGYTF. The CDR3 DNA is TGCAGTGCCTGGACGGACGCTTATGGCTACACCTTC. V gene TRBV20-1 combines with J gene TRBJ1-2; D not certain. The V end was cut by 6 bases, the J end by 5 bases, with 13 bases between. The CDR3 spans 12 residues. Germline CDR1 DFQATT, CDR2 SNEGSKA (reference sequence).

The rearrangement links TRBV5-1 to TRBJ2-1, with D hard to call. The CDR3 is 16 residues long. The ends were cut back, 0 bases at V and 0 bases at J, with 10 bases in the middle. Germline V gene lookup returns CDR1 SGHRS and CDR2 YFSETQ. The CDR3, as DNA: TGCGCCAGCAGCTTGGAACCGGGTAGCTCCTACAATGAGCAGTTCTTC. Its translation is CASSLEPGSSYNEQFF.

The genes are TRBV6-1 and TRBJ1-2; D unclear. Germline CDR1 MNHNS, CDR2 SASEGT. This CDR3 has 13 amino acids. V was trimmed by 7 bases and J by 2 bases, leaving 11 bases between them. The CDR3 DNA sequence: TGTGCCAGCAAAGCAGGACCCAACTATGGCTACACCTTC. This sequence encodes CASKAGPNYGYTF.

The CDR3 nucleotides read TGCAGTGCTGGGACTAGCGGGAGATGGGCCTCCTACAATGAGCAGTTCTTC. This codes for CSAGTSGRWASYNEQFF. This chain joins TRBV20-1 and TRBJ2-1; 14 positions match TRBD2. Germline assignment: CDR1 DFQATT and CDR2 SNEGSKA (reference sequence). CDR3 length: 17 residues. V shed 5 bases, J shed 0 bases, and the junction held 6 bases outside the gene matches.

The chain recombines TRBV5-1 with TRBJ2-3; 15 bases are a match to TRBD2. The CDR3 is 17 amino acids. Unmatched junction bases numbered 7, after V lost 3 bases and J lost 5 bases. Germline CDR1 is SGHRS and CDR2 is YFSETQ. In nucleotides, the CDR3 is TGCGCCAGCAGCTACGGACTAGCGGGAGGGCTAGAAGATACGCAGTATTTT. Amino acid sequence: CASSYGLAGGLEDTQYF.

V usage is TRBV20-1 and J usage is TRBJ2-3; D uncertain. This CDR3 spans 13 amino acids. Trimming removed 6 bases from V and 5 bases from J, with 15 bases in between. CDR1 is DFQATT, CDR2 SNEGSKA, per germline (reference sequence). CDR3 DNA sequence: TGCAGTGCAGACGGGCCGTTTGGAGATACGCAGTATTTT. Protein sequence: CSADGPFGDTQYF.

The rearrangement joins TRBV6-4 to TRBJ2-2; D gene unclear. Trimming cost V 10 bases and J 3 bases, with 18 bases left between them. Looked up from germline, CDR1 is MRHNA and CDR2 is SNTAGT. This CDR3 is 15 amino acids long. CDR3 DNA sequence: TGTGCCACTGCCCCCTCCTTTAACTACACCGGGGAGCTGTTTTTT. Translated: CATAPSFNYTGELFF.

The genes are TRBV7-6 and TRBJ1-2, with D uncertain. The V gene lost 5 bases and the J gene lost 4 bases, with 14 bases spanning the gap. CDR3 size: 14 residues. Germline V gene sequence: CDR1 SGHVS, CDR2 FNYEAQ. The CDR3 here is CASSQKGLTYGYTF. In DNA form, the CDR3 reads TGTGCCAGCAGCCAGAAAGGCTTGACCTATGGCTACACCTTC.

The CDR3 here is CASYGIKGGNEQFF. The DNA of the CDR3 is TGTGCCAGCTACGGGATTAAGGGGGGCAATGAGCAGTTCTTC. The V gene is TRBV27, the J gene TRBJ2-1; D possibly matches TRBD1 or TRBD2 (6 bases each). Trimming removed 8 bases from V and 6 bases from J, with 17 bases in between. In germline, CDR1 is MNHEY, CDR2 SMNVEV (reference sequence). CDR3 size: 14 residues.